This T cell receptor (beta chain) was identified in a study of CD8+ T cells in alopecia areata. The J segment lost 0 bases and the V segment lost 6 bases, leaving 19 bases of the junction unmatched. The CDR3 has 19 amino acids. The V gene's germline CDR1 is SGHRS and CDR2 YFSETQ. It was from alopecia areata patients that lesional scalp punch biopsies and peripheral blood were collected. Extraction of RNA preceded its reverse transcription into cDNA, which served as the sequencing template. Some clones are missing from TCRdb's copy, which holds only in-frame ones; the method was immunoSEQ multiplex PCR. Of roughly 32,000 clones listed, approximately 65% are singletons. Concerning this clone: Its antigen is not identified.

Whole-study findings and limits: Alopecia totalis/universalis scalp especially showed more expanded CD8+ clones than normal scalp.

The receptor was derived from a human donor with alopecia areata. The source material was NKG2D-high CD8+ T cells sorted from blood. The genes are TRBV5-1 and TRBJ2-3; 7 bases line up with TRBD2. CDR3 residues: CASTVPAPGLKSSTDTQYF. The DNA for the CDR3 is TGCGCCAGCACCGTACCCGCTCCGGGACTAAAATCTAGCACAGATACGCAGTATTTT.